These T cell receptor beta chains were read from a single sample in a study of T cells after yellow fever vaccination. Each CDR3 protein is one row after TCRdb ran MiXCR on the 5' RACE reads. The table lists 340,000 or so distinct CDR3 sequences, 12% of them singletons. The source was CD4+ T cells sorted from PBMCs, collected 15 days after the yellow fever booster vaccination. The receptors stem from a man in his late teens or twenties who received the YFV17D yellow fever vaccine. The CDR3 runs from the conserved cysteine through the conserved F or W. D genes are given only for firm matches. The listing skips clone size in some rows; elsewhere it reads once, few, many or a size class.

cdr3_nt: TGTGCCACCAGTGACCAGACTAGCGGGGGAGATACGCAGTATTTT
cdr3_aa: CATSDQTSGGDTQYF
j_call: TRBJ2-3
clone_size: many
d_call: TRBD2
v_call: TRBV24-1

cdr3_nt: TGCAGCGTTGTTGGAGGGGTAGAGACCCAGTACTTC
cdr3_aa: CSVVGGVETQYF
j_call: TRBJ2-5
clone_size: few
d_call: -
v_call: TRBV29-1

cdr3_nt: TGTGCCAGCAGGATAGCGGGCACAGATACGCAGTATTTT
cdr3_aa: CASRIAGTDTQYF
j_call: TRBJ2-3
clone_size: -
d_call: -
v_call: TRBV11-3

cdr3_nt: TGCGCCAGCAGCTTGGGACAGATCCAAGGGGGTGGCTACACCTTC
cdr3_aa: CASSLGQIQGGGYTF
j_call: TRBJ1-2
clone_size: few
d_call: -
v_call: TRBV5-1

cdr3_nt: TGTGCCAGTACGAGGACCTTCGGGCGATTGGGAAACATTCAGTACTTC
cdr3_aa: CASTRTFGRLGNIQYF
j_call: TRBJ2-4
clone_size: few
d_call: -
v_call: TRBV12-3/TRBV12-4

cdr3_nt: TGCAGCACATCCGGGACAGGGGACTCCTACGAGCAGTACTTC
cdr3_aa: CSTSGTGDSYEQYF
j_call: TRBJ2-7
clone_size: -
d_call: TRBD1
v_call: TRBV29-1

cdr3_nt: TGTGCCAGCAGTGACGGCGGGTGGGGCACAGATACGCAGTATTTT
cdr3_aa: CASSDGGWGTDTQYF
j_call: TRBJ2-3
clone_size: -
d_call: -
v_call: TRBV6-4

cdr3_nt: TGCGCCAGCAGCCAAGCTCTAGCGGGGGGGCCTGGTGTCAATGAGCAGTTCTTC
cdr3_aa: CASSQALAGGPGVNEQFF
j_call: TRBJ2-1
clone_size: few
d_call: TRBD2
v_call: TRBV4-3

cdr3_nt: TGTGCCAGCAACGTGCGGGGGGCCGCAACTAATGAAAAACTGTTTTTT
cdr3_aa: CASNVRGAATNEKLFF
j_call: TRBJ1-4
clone_size: few
d_call: -
v_call: TRBV4-2

cdr3_nt: TGCAGTGCTAGTTCACCTGTCCTTGTCAATGAGCAGTTCTTC
cdr3_aa: CSASSPVLVNEQFF
j_call: TRBJ2-1
clone_size: few
d_call: -
v_call: TRBV20-1

cdr3_nt: TGCAGCGTTGATATGTCAGATACGCAGTATTTT
cdr3_aa: CSVDMSDTQYF
j_call: TRBJ2-3
clone_size: many
d_call: -
v_call: TRBV29-1

cdr3_nt: TGTGCCAGCAGCCCCAGGGCAGGGGATAGGTATGGCTACACCTTC
cdr3_aa: CASSPRAGDRYGYTF
j_call: TRBJ1-2
clone_size: -
d_call: -
v_call: TRBV7-2

cdr3_nt: TGTGCCAGCAGCTTGGACCGGACCCCGAACATTCAGTACTTC
cdr3_aa: CASSLDRTPNIQYF
j_call: TRBJ2-4
clone_size: few
d_call: -
v_call: TRBV7-2